Listed below are T cell receptor beta chains from one sample, sequenced in a study of blood T cell repertoires in COVID-19. Some clones are missing from TCRdb's copy, which holds only in-frame ones; the method was immunoSEQ multiplex PCR. The data contain roughly 670,000 clones, 75% to 90% of them singletons. What was sequenced was peripheral blood. The receptors come from a woman aged 18-29 years with acute or convalescent COVID-19. Each CDR3 is given with its conserved first and last residue. A row's size may be missing; if present it is once, few, many or a size class.

abundance: once; j_gene: TRBJ2-3; v_gene: TRBV5-1; CDR3aa: CASSSLGVEDTQYF
abundance: once; j_gene: TRBJ2-7; v_gene: TRBV30; CDR3aa: CAWSPSSYEQYF
abundance: once; j_gene: TRBJ1-2; v_gene: TRBV12-3/TRBV12-4; CDR3aa: CASSFVAPYGYTF
abundance: .; j_gene: TRBJ2-1; v_gene: TRBV24-1; CDR3aa: CATSGVKDSYNEQFF
abundance: .; j_gene: TRBJ2-1; v_gene: TRBV29-1; CDR3aa: CAGAGGQAYNEQFF
abundance: .; j_gene: TRBJ2-7; v_gene: TRBV5-1; CDR3aa: CASSLERTGEEQYF
abundance: .; j_gene: TRBJ1-2; v_gene: TRBV5-1; CDR3aa: CASSLAAGGRNGYTF
abundance: .; j_gene: TRBJ2-7; v_gene: TRBV13; CDR3aa: CASSGGTGLYEQYF
abundance: .; j_gene: TRBJ1-2; v_gene: TRBV4-2; CDR3aa: CASSQVWALPEGDGYTF
abundance: .; j_gene: TRBJ1-5; v_gene: TRBV10-3; CDR3aa: CAISSDRGTQPQHF
abundance: .; j_gene: TRBJ2-3; v_gene: TRBV5-1; CDR3aa: CASSSANTNPRDRQYTQYF
abundance: .; j_gene: TRBJ2-7; v_gene: TRBV24-1; CDR3aa: CATSDPKGRAYEQYF
abundance: .; j_gene: TRBJ1-4; v_gene: TRBV5-6; CDR3aa: CASSLAPTGTNEKLFF
abundance: .; j_gene: TRBJ1-4; v_gene: TRBV9; CDR3aa: CASSVTGGEGEKLFF
abundance: .; j_gene: TRBJ2-7; v_gene: TRBV11-3; CDR3aa: CASSPVQGGEQYF
abundance: .; j_gene: TRBJ1-1; v_gene: TRBV20-1; CDR3aa: CSASRHGQGAVGAFF
abundance: .; j_gene: TRBJ1-1; v_gene: TRBV3-1/TRBV3-2; CDR3aa: CASSHQNTEAFF
abundance: .; j_gene: TRBJ1-6; v_gene: TRBV19; CDR3aa: CASKSIGQISSYNSPLHF
abundance: .; j_gene: TRBJ2-1; v_gene: TRBV30; CDR3aa: CARTSGGVNEQFF
abundance: .; j_gene: TRBJ1-2; v_gene: TRBV29-1; CDR3aa: CSVLLPGEGGYTF
abundance: once; j_gene: TRBJ2-7; v_gene: TRBV5-1; CDR3aa: CASSLRAGPAYEQYF
abundance: once; j_gene: TRBJ2-1; v_gene: TRBV24-1; CDR3aa: CATSSFGTSGNEQFF
abundance: .; j_gene: TRBJ1-6; v_gene: TRBV7-2; CDR3aa: CASSRGSPDNSPLHF
abundance: .; j_gene: TRBJ2-4; v_gene: TRBV5-6; CDR3aa: CASSSGTGPIQYF
abundance: .; j_gene: TRBJ2-3; v_gene: TRBV11-2; CDR3aa: CASSSGTSSGDTQYF
abundance: .; j_gene: TRBJ1-4; v_gene: TRBV5-6; CDR3aa: CASSLGTGPVEKLFF
abundance: once; j_gene: TRBJ1-2; v_gene: TRBV11-2; CDR3aa: CASSLDLGRVGTF
abundance: .; j_gene: TRBJ1-2; v_gene: TRBV18; CDR3aa: CASSTGTNVYGYTF
abundance: .; j_gene: TRBJ1-1; v_gene: TRBV14; CDR3aa: CASSQDDWGRNTEAFF
abundance: .; j_gene: TRBJ2-5; v_gene: TRBV30; CDR3aa: CAWKPLDETQYF
abundance: .; j_gene: TRBJ1-5; v_gene: TRBV2; CDR3aa: CASSEVTVNDQPQHF
abundance: .; j_gene: TRBJ1-2; v_gene: TRBV3-1/TRBV3-2; CDR3aa: CASSRTGGGYGYTF
abundance: once; j_gene: TRBJ2-2; v_gene: TRBV9; CDR3aa: CASSVDLGTADLPNTGELFF
abundance: .; j_gene: TRBJ1-2; v_gene: TRBV12-3/TRBV12-4; CDR3aa: CASSLNSGYGYTF
abundance: .; j_gene: TRBJ1-1; v_gene: TRBV7-9; CDR3aa: CASTIKNTEAFF
abundance: .; j_gene: TRBJ1-1; v_gene: TRBV7-2; CDR3aa: CASSLTPYKGSGWNTEAFF
abundance: .; j_gene: TRBJ1-2; v_gene: TRBV6-5; CDR3aa: CASRPRHRDGGYTF
abundance: once; j_gene: TRBJ1-1; v_gene: TRBV7-8; CDR3aa: CASSLVGTTTEAFF
abundance: .; j_gene: TRBJ2-4; v_gene: TRBV2; CDR3aa: CASSEVGQLAKNIQYF
abundance: .; j_gene: TRBJ2-7; v_gene: TRBV29-1; CDR3aa: CSVGQGEGSEQYF
abundance: once; j_gene: TRBJ1-1; v_gene: TRBV5-1; CDR3aa: CASSPRPLASGSTEAFF
abundance: .; j_gene: TRBJ1-5; v_gene: TRBV24-1; CDR3aa: CATSDPSGTGRDSNQPQHF
abundance: .; j_gene: TRBJ1-2; v_gene: TRBV20-1; CDR3aa: CPQGYYNGYTF